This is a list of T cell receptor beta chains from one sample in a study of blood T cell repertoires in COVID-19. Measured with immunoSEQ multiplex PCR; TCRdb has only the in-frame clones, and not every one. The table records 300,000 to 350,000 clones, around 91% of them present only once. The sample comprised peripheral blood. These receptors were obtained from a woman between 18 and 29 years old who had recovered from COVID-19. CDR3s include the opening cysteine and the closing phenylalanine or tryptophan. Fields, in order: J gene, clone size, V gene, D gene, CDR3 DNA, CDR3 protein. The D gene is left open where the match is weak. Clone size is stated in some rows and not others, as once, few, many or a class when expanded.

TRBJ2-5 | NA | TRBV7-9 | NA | TGTGCCAGCTGTCAACCCCTAGTTGCGAAGACCCAGTACTTC | CASCQPLVAKTQYF
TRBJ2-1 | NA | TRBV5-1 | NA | TGCGCCAGCAGCCTCGGCGCCCGGGGCGGGATCTCCTACAATGAGCAGTTCTTC | CASSLGARGGISYNEQFF
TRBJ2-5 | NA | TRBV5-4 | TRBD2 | TGTGCCATTGGGACTAGCCAAAGGGGTGGGACCCAGTACTTC | CAIGTSQRGGTQYF
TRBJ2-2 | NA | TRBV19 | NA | TGTGCCAGTAGATCAGGGTTTCGGAGACTAGAGGACACCGGGGAGCTGTTTTTT | CASRSGFRRLEDTGELFF
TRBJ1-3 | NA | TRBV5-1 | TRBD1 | TGCGCCAGCAGCTTCCGGACAGGGCCTGGAAACACCATATATTTT | CASSFRTGPGNTIYF
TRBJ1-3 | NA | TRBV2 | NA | TGTGCCAGCAGTGAGGGGCCTGGAAACACCATATATTTT | CASSEGPGNTIYF
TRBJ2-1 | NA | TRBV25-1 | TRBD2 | TGTGCCAGCAGTGAACGGGCGGGAGGTGAGCAGTTCTTC | CASSERAGGEQFF
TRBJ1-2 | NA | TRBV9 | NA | TGTGCCAGCAGGATAGCCCCGGGGGAAGACTATGGCTACACCTTC | CASRIAPGEDYGYTF
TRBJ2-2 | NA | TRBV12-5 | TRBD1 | TGTGCTAGTGGTTGGGGACAGGGCGGCACCGGGGAGCTGTTTTTT | CASGWGQGGTGELFF
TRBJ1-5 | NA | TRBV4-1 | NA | TGCGCCAGCAGCCAAGGCGAGTTGGGGCATCAGCCCCAGCATTTT | CASSQGELGHQPQHF
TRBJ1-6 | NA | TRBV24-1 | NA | TGTGCCACCAGTGCAACAGGAGATAATTCACCCCTCCACTTT | CATSATGDNSPLHF
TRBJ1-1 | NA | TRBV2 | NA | TGTGCCAGCAGTGAGGGGCCGGGTGAAGCTTTCTTT | CASSEGPGEAFF
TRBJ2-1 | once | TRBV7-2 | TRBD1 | TGTGCCAGCAGCTTAGCCGACTGGACAGGGGGCGTCATCTACAATGAGCAGTTCTTC | CASSLADWTGGVIYNEQFF
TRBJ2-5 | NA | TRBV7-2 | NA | TGTGCCAGCAGCTTAGTATTGAGGGGGCAAGAGACCCAGTACTTC | CASSLVLRGQETQYF
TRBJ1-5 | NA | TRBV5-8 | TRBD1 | TGTGCCGGGAAAGACAGGGACAATCTGCAGCCCCAGCATTTT | CAGKDRDNLQPQHF
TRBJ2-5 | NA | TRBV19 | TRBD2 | TGTGCCAGTAGCCCCCCGGGAGGGCGATGGGAGACCCAGTACTTC | CASSPPGGRWETQYF
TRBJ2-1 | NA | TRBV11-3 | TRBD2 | TGTGCCAGCAGCTTTAGGAGCGGGAGGGATGAGCAGTTCTTC | CASSFRSGRDEQFF
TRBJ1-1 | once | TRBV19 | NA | TGTGCCAGTAGTATAGATCGGAGACGAGCTTTCTTT | CASSIDRRRAFF
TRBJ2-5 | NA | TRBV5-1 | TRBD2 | TGCGCCAGCAGCTTGGTGACTAGCAAGGAGACCCAGTACTTC | CASSLVTSKETQYF
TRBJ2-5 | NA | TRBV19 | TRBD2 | TGTGCCAGTAGTACCCGCCTAGCGGGAGGTGAGACCCAGTACTTC | CASSTRLAGGETQYF
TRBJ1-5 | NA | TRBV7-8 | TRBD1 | TGTGCCAGCAGCCATAGGACAGGTCGGTTAGGGTATAGCAATCAGCCCCAGCATTTT | CASSHRTGRLGYSNQPQHF
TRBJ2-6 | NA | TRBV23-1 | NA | TGCGCCAGCAGTCAATCGGAAACAGCGGGCGGTGCCTCTGGGGCCAACGTCCTGACTTTC | CASSQSETAGGASGANVLTF